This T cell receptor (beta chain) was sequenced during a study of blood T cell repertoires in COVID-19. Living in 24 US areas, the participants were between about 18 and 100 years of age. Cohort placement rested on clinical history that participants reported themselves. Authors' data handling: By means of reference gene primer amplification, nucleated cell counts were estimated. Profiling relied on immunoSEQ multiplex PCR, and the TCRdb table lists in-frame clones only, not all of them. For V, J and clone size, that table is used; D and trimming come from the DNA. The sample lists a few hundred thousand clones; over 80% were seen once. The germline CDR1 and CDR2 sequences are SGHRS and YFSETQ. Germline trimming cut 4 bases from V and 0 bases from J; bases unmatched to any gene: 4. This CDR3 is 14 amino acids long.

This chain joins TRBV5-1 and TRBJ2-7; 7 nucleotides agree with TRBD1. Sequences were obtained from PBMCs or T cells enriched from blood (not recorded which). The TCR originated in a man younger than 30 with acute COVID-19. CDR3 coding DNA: TGCGCCAGCAGCCCCGACAGGGCCTCCTACGAGCAGTACTTC. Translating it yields CASSPDRASYEQYF.